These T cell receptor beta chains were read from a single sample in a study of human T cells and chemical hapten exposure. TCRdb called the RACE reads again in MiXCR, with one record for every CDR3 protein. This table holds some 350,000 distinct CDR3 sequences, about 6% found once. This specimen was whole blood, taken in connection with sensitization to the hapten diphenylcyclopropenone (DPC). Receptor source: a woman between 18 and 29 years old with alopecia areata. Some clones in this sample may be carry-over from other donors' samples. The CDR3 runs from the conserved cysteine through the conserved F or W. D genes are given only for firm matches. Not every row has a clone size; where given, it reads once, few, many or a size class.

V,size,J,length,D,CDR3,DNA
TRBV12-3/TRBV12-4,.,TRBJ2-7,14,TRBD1,CASRFRDSLYEQYF,TGTGCCAGCAGATTCCGGGACAGCTTATACGAGCAGTACTTC
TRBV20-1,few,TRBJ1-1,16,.,CSARDPQGLLGRPSFF,TGCAGTGCTAGAGATCCGCAGGGACTGTTAGGTAGGCCGTCTTTCTTT
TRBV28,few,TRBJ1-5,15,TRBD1,CASTETGTRNQPQHF,TGTGCCAGCACCGAGACAGGGACCCGGAATCAGCCCCAGCATTTT
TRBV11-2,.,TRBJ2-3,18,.,CASSLATARGPSTDTQYF,TGTGCCAGCAGCTTAGCCACCGCCAGGGGTCCTAGCACAGATACGCAGTATTTT
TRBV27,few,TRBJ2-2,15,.,CASSPQTGNTGELFF,TGTGCCAGCAGTCCCCAGACAGGCAACACCGGGGAGCTGTTTTTT
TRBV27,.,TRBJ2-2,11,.,CASRGAGELFF,TGTGCCAGCAGGGGGGCTGGGGAGCTGTTTTTT
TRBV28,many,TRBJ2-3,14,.,CASSSPHGSDTQYF,TGTGCCAGCAGTTCTCCGCATGGATCAGATACGCAGTATTTT
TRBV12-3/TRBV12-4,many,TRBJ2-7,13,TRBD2,CASSGSGAYEQYF,TGTGCCAGCAGTGGTAGCGGGGCCTACGAGCAGTACTTC
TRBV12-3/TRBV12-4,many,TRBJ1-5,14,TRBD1,CASSGTGGGQPQHF,TGTGCCAGCAGCGGGACAGGGGGCGGTCAGCCCCAGCATTTT
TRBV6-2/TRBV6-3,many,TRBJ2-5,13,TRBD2,CASSRLAQETQYF,TGTGCCAGCAGTCGACTAGCCCAAGAGACCCAGTACTTC
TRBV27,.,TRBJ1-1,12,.,CASKKVSTEAFF,TGTGCCAGCAAGAAGGTTTCTACTGAAGCTTTCTTT
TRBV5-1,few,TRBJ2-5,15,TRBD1,CASSNNRGPKETQYF,TGCGCCAGCAGCAACAACAGGGGACCTAAAGAGACCCAGTACTTC
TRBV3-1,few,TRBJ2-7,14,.,CASSQVGGAHEQYF,TGTGCCAGCAGCCAAGTGGGAGGAGCCCACGAGCAGTACTTC
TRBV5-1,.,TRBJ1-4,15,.,CASSLWTATNEKLFF,TGCGCCAGCAGCTTGTGGACAGCTACTAATGAAAAACTGTTTTTT
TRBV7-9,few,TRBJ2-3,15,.,CASTSLRVETDTQYF,TGTGCCAGCACCTCCCTGCGGGTCGAGACAGATACGCAGTATTTT
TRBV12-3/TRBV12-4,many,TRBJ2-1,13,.,CASSPSRYNEQFF,TGTGCCAGCAGCCCATCAAGATACAATGAGCAGTTCTTC
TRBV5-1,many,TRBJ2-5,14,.,CASSSSGDQETQYF,TGCGCCAGCAGCTCGTCAGGGGACCAAGAGACCCAGTACTTC
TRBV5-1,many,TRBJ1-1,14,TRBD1,CASSFERGRTEAFF,TGCGCCAGCAGCTTTGAGAGGGGGCGCACTGAAGCTTTCTTT